A selection of T cell receptor beta chains follows, all from one sample in a study of identical twins. TCRdb passed the 5' RACE reads through MiXCR, listing each CDR3 protein once. The sample lists 700,000 to 950,000 distinct CDR3 sequences, over 9% occurring once. The sample was also reused in another study, on yellow fever vaccine responses in identical twins.

Sequenced input: PBMCs. The receptors here all came from a woman aged 18-35 years in good health. Each CDR3 is given with its conserved first and last residue. A D gene is named only where the DNA matches it firmly. Size is stated for part of the rows, as once, few or many counts, or as a class when the clone is expanded.

v_call,clone_size,d_call,j_call,cdr3_aa,cdr3_nt
TRBV20-1,few,.,TRBJ1-2,CSASREDSYTF,TGCAGTGCTAGCCGGGAGGACAGCTACACCTTC
TRBV5-1,.,TRBD1,TRBJ1-5,CASPWTGHSNQPQHF,TGCGCCAGCCCTTGGACAGGACATAGCAATCAGCCCCAGCATTTT
TRBV28,few,TRBD1,TRBJ1-5,CASSLGDSYQPQHF,TGTGCCAGCAGTTTGGGGGACAGTTATCAGCCCCAGCATTTT
TRBV28,few,.,TRBJ1-1,CASSIRTRNTEAFF,TGTGCCAGCAGTATAAGGACAAGAAACACTGAAGCTTTCTTT
TRBV10-2,.,TRBD1,TRBJ1-5,CASSGQGASNQPQHF,TGCGCCAGCAGTGGACAGGGGGCATCCAATCAGCCCCAGCATTTT
TRBV4-1,many,TRBD2,TRBJ2-3,CASSQDGTSGGFTDTQYF,TGCGCCAGCAGCCAAGACGGAACTAGCGGGGGCTTCACAGATACGCAGTATTTT
TRBV6-2/TRBV6-3,.,.,TRBJ2-1,CASSYSTSRFF,TGTGCCAGCAGTTACTCTACATCCCGGTTCTTC
TRBV10-1,few,TRBD2,TRBJ2-2,CASKGGSEPGELFF,TGCGCCAGCAAGGGAGGGAGTGAACCCGGGGAGCTGTTTTTT
TRBV7-2,few,.,TRBJ2-5,CASSLVSSVWGETQYF,TGTGCCAGCAGCTTAGTTTCTAGCGTTTGGGGGGAGACCCAGTACTTC
TRBV5-1,few,.,TRBJ2-3,CASSQGSNSDTQYF,TGCGCCAGCAGCCAGGGGAGTAATTCAGATACGCAGTATTTT
TRBV7-9,.,.,TRBJ1-1,CASSLVLSGTEAFF,TGTGCCAGCAGCTTAGTGTTGTCAGGGACTGAAGCTTTCTTT
TRBV7-8,few,.,TRBJ2-1,CASSLGSLSSYNEQFF,TGTGCCAGCAGCTTAGGGAGCCTGAGCTCCTACAATGAGCAGTTCTTC
TRBV2,once,.,TRBJ1-2,CASSVRQGGYTF,TGTGCCAGCAGTGTCCGGCAGGGGGGCTACACCTTC
TRBV27,many,.,TRBJ1-1,CASRRGSTEAFF,TGTGCGAGTCGTAGGGGAAGCACTGAAGCTTTCTTT
TRBV5-1,many,TRBD1,TRBJ1-4,CASSGGQGGEKLFF,TGCGCCAGCAGCGGGGGACAGGGTGGCGAAAAACTGTTTTTT
TRBV12-3/TRBV12-4,few,.,TRBJ2-3,CASSLRQVESTDTQYF,TGTGCCAGCAGTTTGCGACAGGTAGAAAGCACAGATACGCAGTATTTT
TRBV12-3/TRBV12-4,few,.,TRBJ2-4,CASSPIAKNIQYF,TGTGCCAGCAGTCCAATAGCCAAAAACATTCAGTACTTC
TRBV5-1,.,TRBD1,TRBJ2-7,CASSRTGTGSYEQYF,TGCGCCAGCAGCCGAACCGGGACAGGCTCCTACGAGCAGTACTTC
TRBV19,.,.,TRBJ2-1,CASGTQGAPYNEQFF,TGTGCCAGTGGCACCCAGGGCGCCCCCTACAATGAGCAGTTCTTC
TRBV7-6,few,TRBD2,TRBJ2-3,CASSLAPSGGIDTQYF,TGTGCCAGCAGCTTAGCGCCTAGCGGGGGTATAGATACGCAGTATTTT
TRBV12-3/TRBV12-4,few,.,TRBJ1-2,CASRRRGAWDGYTF,TGTGCCAGCAGGCGTAGGGGGGCGTGGGATGGCTACACCTTC
TRBV27,.,TRBD1,TRBJ2-3,CASSLVGQASTVYDTQYF,TGTGCCAGCAGTTTGGTGGGACAGGCCTCCACGGTGTATGATACGCAGTATTTT
TRBV3-1,few,TRBD1,TRBJ1-1,CASSQEWGQGAFF,TGTGCCAGCAGCCAAGAATGGGGACAGGGAGCTTTCTTT
TRBV5-1,few,.,TRBJ1-1,CASSFLIGAGTEAFF,TGCGCCAGCAGCTTCTTGATAGGGGCCGGGACTGAAGCTTTCTTT
TRBV7-4,.,TRBD2,TRBJ2-3,CASSFPLRECTDTQYF,TGTGCCAGCAGCTTCCCCTTGCGGGAGTGCACAGATACGCAGTATTTT
TRBV27,.,.,TRBJ1-4,CASSEQAKGEKLFF,TGTGCCAGCAGTGAACAGGCCAAGGGCGAAAAACTGTTTTTT
TRBV2,.,.,TRBJ2-6,CASTRPAGGGDVANVLTF,TGTGCCAGCACCCGACCTGCGGGCGGAGGGGATGTGGCCAACGTCCTGACTTTC
TRBV12-3/TRBV12-4,many,TRBD1,TRBJ2-5,CASSTPGQGLQETQYF,TGTGCCAGCAGTACGCCGGGACAGGGGTTACAAGAGACCCAGTACTTC
TRBV4-2,many,.,TRBJ1-6,CASSQRIAGYSPLHF,TGTGCCAGCAGCCAAAGAATAGCGGGGTATTCACCCCTCCACTTT
TRBV6-1,.,.,TRBJ2-1,CASSQGPPSTYNEQFF,TGTGCCAGCAGCCAGGGACCTCCCTCAACCTACAATGAGCAGTTCTTC